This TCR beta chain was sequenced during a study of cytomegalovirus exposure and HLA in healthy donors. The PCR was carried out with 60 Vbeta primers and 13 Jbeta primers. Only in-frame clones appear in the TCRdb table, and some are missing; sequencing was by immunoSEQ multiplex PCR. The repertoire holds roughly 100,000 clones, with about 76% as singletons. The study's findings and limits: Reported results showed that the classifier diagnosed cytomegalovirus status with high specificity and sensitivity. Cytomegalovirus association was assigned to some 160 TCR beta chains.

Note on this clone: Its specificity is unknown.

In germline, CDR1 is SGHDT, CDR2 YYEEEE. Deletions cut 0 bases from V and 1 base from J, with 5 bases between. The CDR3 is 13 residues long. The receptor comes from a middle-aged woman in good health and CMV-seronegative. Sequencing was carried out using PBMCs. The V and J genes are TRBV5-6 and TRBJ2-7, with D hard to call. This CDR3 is CASSLAASYEQYF. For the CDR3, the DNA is TGTGCCAGCAGCTTGGCAGCGTCCTACGAGCAGTACTTC.